A selection of T cell receptor beta chains follows, all from one sample in a study of cytomegalovirus exposure and HLA in healthy donors. Repertoires were generated with immunoSEQ multiplex PCR, while TCRdb's copy carries only in-frame clones and drops some. The sample records hundreds of thousands of clones, 75% to 90% being singletons. Material: PBMCs. The receptor set was obtained from a woman aged 18-29 years in good health and CMV-seronegative. Each CDR3 is given with its conserved first and last residue. The order of the fields is J gene, V gene, D gene, clone size, CDR3 DNA, CDR3 protein. The D gene is left open where the match is weak. Part of the rows lack a size; the others show once, few, many or a class for expanded clones.

J: TRBJ1-6
V: TRBV27
D: -
size: -
DNA: TGTGCCAGCAGTTTAATTAGAGATTCACCCCTCCACTTT
CDR3: CASSLIRDSPLHF

J: TRBJ2-5
V: TRBV4-1
D: TRBD1
size: once
DNA: TGCGCCAGCAGCCGGACAGGGGTTGGAGAGACCCAGTACTTC
CDR3: CASSRTGVGETQYF

J: TRBJ2-7
V: TRBV27
D: TRBD2
size: -
DNA: TGTGCCAGCAGTTATGGGACTAGCGGGGGGCAAGACGAGCAGTACTTC
CDR3: CASSYGTSGGQDEQYF

J: TRBJ2-5
V: TRBV7-6
D: TRBD1
size: -
DNA: TGTGCCAGCAGCTCCTGGATAACAGGGGTTGTGGAGACCCAGTACTTC
CDR3: CASSSWITGVVETQYF

J: TRBJ2-7
V: TRBV6-5
D: -
size: -
DNA: TGTGCCAGCAGTTCGTCGCTTGGCCCCGCTCGCGAGCAGTACTTC
CDR3: CASSSSLGPAREQYF

J: TRBJ2-7
V: TRBV7-2
D: TRBD2
size: -
DNA: TGTGCCAGCAGCTTATATACTAGCGGGGGGCCCACCTTCTACGAGCAGTACTTC
CDR3: CASSLYTSGGPTFYEQYF

J: TRBJ2-7
V: TRBV6-5
D: TRBD1
size: once
DNA: TGTGCCAGCAGTTACAAAAGTGGCAGGGGGTGGTACGAGCAGTACTTC
CDR3: CASSYKSGRGWYEQYF

J: TRBJ2-1
V: TRBV5-8
D: TRBD1
size: -
DNA: TGTGCCAGCAGCAGGACAGGGGAGTACTACAATGAGCAGTTCTTC
CDR3: CASSRTGEYYNEQFF

J: TRBJ2-7
V: TRBV6-5
D: TRBD2
size: -
DNA: TGTGCCAGCAGTCTATCCGGGGGGGAAAACGAGCAGTACTTC
CDR3: CASSLSGGENEQYF

J: TRBJ2-5
V: TRBV5-1
D: -
size: -
DNA: TGCGCCAGCAGCCCCGGACGGGAACAAGAGACCCAGTACTTC
CDR3: CASSPGREQETQYF

J: TRBJ1-5
V: TRBV30
D: -
size: -
DNA: TGTGCCTGGAAACAGGGTAGCCTCCTGCATCAGCCCCAGCATTTT
CDR3: CAWKQGSLLHQPQHF

J: TRBJ2-4
V: TRBV4-3
D: -
size: -
DNA: TGCGCCAGCAGCCAGAGTACAGCTATAGCCAAAAACATTCAGTACTTC
CDR3: CASSQSTAIAKNIQYF

J: TRBJ1-2
V: TRBV19
D: TRBD1
size: -
DNA: TGTGCCAGTAGTAGGGACAGGGGAGCTAACGGCTACACCTTC
CDR3: CASSRDRGANGYTF

J: TRBJ2-2
V: TRBV7-3
D: -
size: -
DNA: TGTGCCAGCAGCATGGCGGGCACCGGGGAGCTGTTTTTT
CDR3: CASSMAGTGELFF

J: TRBJ1-1
V: TRBV15
D: -
size: -
DNA: TGTGCCACCAGCACAGCGGGGAGTACTGAAGCCTTCTTT
CDR3: CATSTAGSTEAFF

J: TRBJ2-3
V: TRBV29-1
D: -
size: -
DNA: TGCAGCGTTTCCGGACAGAGAGATACGCAGTATTTT
CDR3: CSVSGQRDTQYF

J: TRBJ1-5
V: TRBV2
D: -
size: -
DNA: TGTGCCAGCAGTGTTGGACTGGAGGCTTACCAGCCCCAGCATTTT
CDR3: CASSVGLEAYQPQHF

J: TRBJ2-7
V: TRBV6-5
D: TRBD1
size: -
DNA: TGTGCCAGCAGTTCCGGGACAGGGCGAGACGAGCAGTACTTC
CDR3: CASSSGTGRDEQYF

J: TRBJ1-2
V: TRBV2
D: TRBD1
size: -
DNA: TGTGCCAGCAGTTCAGACAGGGACTATGGCTACACCTTC
CDR3: CASSSDRDYGYTF

J: TRBJ1-6
V: TRBV7-2
D: -
size: -
DNA: TGTGCCAGCAGCCTGAATTCACCCCTCCACTTT
CDR3: CASSLNSPLHF

J: TRBJ1-6
V: TRBV18
D: -
size: -
DNA: TGTGCCAGCTCACCACAGGATCCGGGGGGTGGACCCCTCCACTTT
CDR3: CASSPQDPGGGPLHF

J: TRBJ1-2
V: TRBV10-3
D: TRBD1
size: -
DNA: TGTGCCATCAGTGGGACAGGAACGGCGGGGGGCTACACCTTC
CDR3: CAISGTGTAGGYTF

J: TRBJ1-4
V: TRBV18
D: -
size: -
DNA: TGTGCCAGCTCCCTCAGGCGGACTGTGGTTGAAAAACTGTTTTTT
CDR3: CASSLRRTVVEKLFF

J: TRBJ1-2
V: TRBV19
D: -
size: -
DNA: TGTGCCAGTAGTATTGGGCTACGAGACTATGGCTACACCTTC
CDR3: CASSIGLRDYGYTF

J: TRBJ1-1
V: TRBV20-1
D: -
size: -
DNA: TGCAGTGCTAGAGAGGGGCGGTTCGCTTTCTTT
CDR3: CSAREGRFAFF